Each of the 9 T cell receptor beta chains below was sequenced from the same sample in a study of blood T cell repertoires in COVID-19. TCRdb's copy holds only in-frame clones and misses some; the assay was immunoSEQ multiplex PCR. The repertoire has around 190,000 clones, 65% to 80% of them found once; the top ten carry around an eighth. Sequencing input: peripheral blood. Receptor source: a woman in her forties or fifties with acute or convalescent COVID-19.

The chain couples TRBV28 to TRBJ2-7; 13 bases are shared with TRBD2. J gave up 4 bases and V 6 bases, and 6 bases lay outside the gene matches. The CDR3 spans 15 residues. Germline CDR1 is MDHEN and CDR2 is SYDVKM. The CDR3 coding sequence is TGTGCCAGCAGCTCTACTAGCGGGGGGGCTTACGAGCAGTACTTC. Translating it yields CASSSTSGGAYEQYF.

The rearrangement uses TRBV30 and TRBJ1-1; 8 bases match TRBD1. Germline loops: CDR1 GTSNPN, CDR2 SVGIG (reference sequence). This CDR3 contains 14 residues. The V and J ends lost 3 bases and 5 bases, in that order; junction bases with no gene match: 8. The CDR3 nucleotides are TGTGCCTGGAGGGTAGGACAGGGAGGGACTGAAGCTTTCTTT. It specifies CAWRVGQGGTEAFF.

The chain joins TRBV18 to TRBJ1-1, with TRBD1 matching 9 bases. The CDR3 runs 17 residues. V lost 6 bases to trimming and J lost 5 bases; unmatched junction nucleotides: 16. Per germline, CDR1 KGHSH and CDR2 LQKENI. The CDR3 DNA is TGTGCCAGCTCGCACTTCAGACAGGGGGGATTGCAGACTGAAGCTTTCTTT. Its translation is CASSHFRQGGLQTEAFF.

Worth noting for this clone: This CDR3 is also generated by other DNA sequences in the sample. V gene TRBV19 combines with J gene TRBJ2-2; 8 nucleotides match TRBD1. The CDR3 extends over 14 amino acids. The germline CDR1 and CDR2 sequences are LNHDA and SQIVND (reference sequence). V dropped 3 bases and J dropped 4; count of bases not matched to a gene: 1. CDR3 DNA: TGTGCCAGTAGTATCGACAGGGGCACCGGGGAGCTGTTTTTT. Protein sequence: CASSIDRGTGELFF.

V and J are TRBV5-1 and TRBJ2-3, with D possibly TRBD2 on 5 matching bases. Germline-derived CDR1 and CDR2 are SGHRS and YFSETQ. The CDR3 consists of 15 residues. V was cut by 4 bases and J by 1 base, with 13 bases left in between. CDR3 region: CASSVNGGRTDTQYF. The CDR3 DNA is TGCGCCAGCAGCGTGAACGGAGGTCGCACAGATACGCAGTATTTT.

J is TRBJ1-6 and V is TRBV6-5; TRBD1 aligns across 9 bases. The CDR3 runs 13 residues. Per the germline V gene, CDR1 is MNHEY and CDR2 is SVGAGI. Trimming removed 8 bases from V and 15 bases from J; junction bases left unmatched: 11. The CDR3 sequence: CASGGQGHTVLHF. Here the CDR3 DNA reads TGTGCCAGCGGGGGACAGGGCCATACAGTCCTCCACTTT.

The CDR3 reads CAWSASDNYGYTF. CDR3 in DNA: TGTGCCTGGAGTGCTTCAGATAACTATGGCTACACCTTC. V gene TRBV30 combines with J gene TRBJ1-2; D unclear. CDR3 length: 13 amino acids. CDR1 and CDR2 (germline): GTSNPN, SVGIG (reference sequence). Between the trimmed V and J ends, which lost 1 base and 1 base, there was a span of 7 bases.

This clone was seen just once. This chain joins TRBV18 and TRBJ2-3, with unresolved D. CDR3 size: 15 residues. Germline values: CDR1 KGHSH, CDR2 LQKENI. With 2 bases removed from V and 2 bases from J, the gap between germline ends came to 11 bases. CDR3: CASSPESQATDTQYF. CDR3 sequence (DNA): TGTGCCAGCTCACCAGAGTCGCAGGCCACAGATACGCAGTATTTT.

The rearrangement links TRBV6-5 to TRBJ1-2; no firm D call. CDR3 size: 12 residues. With 7 bases removed from V and 8 bases from J, the gap between germline ends came to 14 bases. Germline CDR1 MNHEY, CDR2 SVGAGI. CDR3 protein: CASTYGGGGYTF. The CDR3 DNA follows: TGTGCCAGCACCTACGGAGGCGGCGGCTACACCTTC.